These 26 T cell receptor beta chains came from one sample sequenced in a study of blood T cell repertoires in COVID-19. Profiled with immunoSEQ multiplex PCR; TCRdb holds only in-frame clones, not every one. The top ten clones hold about 3.5% of a sample with fewer than 180,000 clones, about 86% of them seen once. Sequenced sample: peripheral blood. The receptors were gathered from a man aged 65-85 years with acute or convalescent COVID-19.

The J gene is TRBJ1-1, the V gene TRBV29-1, with unresolved D. V lost 0 bases and J 1 base, leaving 9 bases between the germline ends. The CDR3 loop spans 14 amino acids. Germline CDR1 reads SQVTM; CDR2 reads ANQGSEA. CDR3 sequence (DNA): TGCAGCGTTGAAGATCCCTATTCGAACACTGAAGCTTTCTTT. This codes for CSVEDPYSNTEAFF.

The V call is TRBV4-2, the J call TRBJ2-7; 12 bases line up with TRBD2. V shed 4 bases and J 7 bases; nucleotides not matched to a gene: 8. This CDR3 has 15 residues. Germline V gene sequence: CDR1 LGHNA, CDR2 YNFKEQ. CDR3 sequence reads: CASSPLLAGGGEQYF. CDR3 nucleotides: TGTGCCAGCAGCCCCCTACTAGCGGGAGGCGGAGAGCAGTACTTC.

The rearrangement joins TRBV14 to TRBJ1-1; TRBD1 matches at 10 bases. Germline values: CDR1 SGHDN, CDR2 FVKESK. The CDR3 contains 15 residues. The ends lost 4 bases at V and 1 base at J; junction bases unmatched: 3. CDR3 sequence (DNA): TGTGCCAGCAGCCCTAGACAGGGGGCGAACACTGAAGCTTTCTTT. This translates into CASSPRQGANTEAFF.

This clone was observed a single time. The chain recombines TRBV19 with TRBJ1-5; 9 nucleotides line up with TRBD1. Germline V CDR1 and CDR2: LNHDA, SQIVND (reference sequence). CDR3 length: 16 residues. V lost 2 bases and J lost 0; bases outside the gene matches: 2. CDR3 in amino acids: CASSITGGFSNQPQHF. CDR3 nucleotides: TGTGCCAGTAGTATAACAGGGGGCTTTAGCAATCAGCCCCAGCATTTT.

This chain connects TRBV5-1 to TRBJ2-1; 8 positions agree with TRBD2. This CDR3 region has 16 residues. The trim removed 4 bases at V and 3 bases at J, leaving 9 bases unmatched. CDR1 is SGHRS, CDR2 YFSETQ, per germline. CDR3 region: CASSLEAGAFYNEQFF. CDR3 bases: TGCGCCAGCAGCCTTGAAGCGGGAGCGTTCTACAATGAGCAGTTCTTC.

This clone was detected only a few times. This chain links TRBV18 with TRBJ2-2; 9 bases match TRBD1. V lost 6 bases to trimming and J lost 7 bases; unmatched junction nucleotides: 9. Germline V gene lookup returns CDR1 KGHSH and CDR2 LQKENI. The CDR3 spans 15 residues. The CDR3 is CASSPYRGLGGELFF. The CDR3 region has the DNA TGTGCCAGCTCCCCCTACAGGGGGCTGGGCGGGGAGCTGTTTTTT.

This clone was counted only a few times. Written as DNA, the CDR3 is TGCAGTGCTAGGTACGGCACTGAAGCTTTCTTT. Translation gives CSARYGTEAFF. This rearrangement joins TRBV20-1 to TRBJ1-1, with D unresolved. CDR3 length equals 11 residues. Looked up from germline, CDR1 is DFQATT and CDR2 is SNEGSKA (reference sequence). Trimming removed 3 bases at V and 4 bases at J, with 6 bases between.

The V and J genes are TRBV5-1 and TRBJ2-2; 7 bases match TRBD1. J was trimmed by 5 bases and V by 5 bases; bases with no gene match: 9. The CDR3 consists of 15 residues. Germline V CDR1 and CDR2: SGHRS, YFSETQ. CDR3 sequence reads: CASSFGTEGTGELFF. The CDR3 nucleotides read TGCGCCAGCAGTTTTGGGACAGAGGGAACCGGGGAGCTGTTTTTT.

This clone was seen just once. The CDR3 sequence: CASSLEGRRGNSPLHF. The DNA for the CDR3 is TGTGCCAGCAGCTTGGAGGGACGGCGGGGTAATTCACCCCTCCACTTT. This chain uses TRBV5-4 with TRBJ1-6; possibly TRBD1 for D (5 bases). The CDR3 sequence is 16 residues long. The V end was cut by 0 bases, the J end by 6 bases, with 13 bases between. Looked up from germline, CDR1 is SGHNT and CDR2 is YYREEE (reference sequence).

This sequence joins TRBV7-6 and TRBJ2-1, with TRBD2 matching 11 bases. This CDR3 has 18 amino acids. From germline, CDR1 is SGHVS and CDR2 FNYEAQ. V shed 4 bases and J 7 bases; nucleotides not matched to a gene: 15. The CDR3 nucleotides read TGTGCCAGCAGCTCGCCCGTGGTAGCGGGAGGGCCTTGGAATGAGCAGTTCTTC. It is translated as CASSSPVVAGGPWNEQFF.

This rearrangement joins TRBV4-3 to TRBJ2-1; the match to TRBD2 covers 10 bases. The germline gives CDR1 LGHNA, CDR2 YSLEER. V shed 4 bases and J 2 bases; nucleotides not matched to a gene: 2. This CDR3 region has 15 residues. CDR3 bases: TGCGCCAGCAGCCGGACTAGCGGCACCTACAATGAGCAGTTCTTC. It codes for CASSRTSGTYNEQFF.

The rearrangement joins TRBV6-5 to TRBJ1-1; 9 bases match TRBD1. The CDR3 consists of 13 residues. V was clipped by 8 bases and J by 1 base; unmatched bases: 2. Germline V gene lookup returns CDR1 MNHEY and CDR2 SVGAGI. The DNA for the CDR3 is TGTGCCAGCGGGGACAGGGCGAACACTGAAGCTTTCTTT. Protein sequence: CASGDRANTEAFF.

V and J are TRBV4-3 and TRBJ1-5; 7 bases fit TRBD1. Per the germline V gene, CDR1 is LGHNA and CDR2 is YSLEER. V was clipped by 1 base and J by 0 bases; unmatched bases: 9. This CDR3 spans 18 amino acids. The CDR3 DNA reads TGCGCCAGCAGCCAAGGATTCGGACAGGTTTATAGCAATCAGCCCCAGCATTTT. The encoded protein is CASSQGFGQVYSNQPQHF.

V is TRBV9 and J is TRBJ1-2; D might be TRBD1 (6 bases). V lost 3 bases, J lost 1 base, and 10 bases lay in between. From germline, CDR1 is SGDLS and CDR2 YYNGEE. The CDR3 has 14 amino acids. The CDR3 is CASSADRYNYGYTF. In nucleotides, the CDR3 is TGTGCCAGCAGCGCGGACAGATATAACTATGGCTACACCTTC.

A note on this clone: Different DNA sequences within this sample yield the same CDR3. V and J are TRBV28 and TRBJ1-4; tentative D call: TRBD1 (5 bases). This CDR3 region has 16 residues. The V end lost 1 base, the J end lost 2 bases, and 11 bases lay between the germline ends. Germline V CDR1 and CDR2: MDHEN, SYDVKM. The DNA of the CDR3 is TGTGCCAGCAGTTTATTCTCAGGGACTACTAATGAAAAACTGTTTTTT. Its protein is CASSLFSGTTNEKLFF.

This chain uses TRBV4-1 with TRBJ1-2; no clear D gene. The CDR3 is 15 residues long. CDR1 and CDR2 from the germline V gene are MGHRA and YSYEKL. V lost 1 base to trimming and J lost 2 bases, with 11 bases between them. CDR3 DNA sequence: TGCGCCAGCAGCCAAGGGGCAGGTCTAAACTATGGCTACACCTTC. Its translation: CASSQGAGLNYGYTF.

This clone was observed once. The V gene is TRBV7-2, the J gene TRBJ2-1; the match to TRBD2 covers 15 bases. Germline V gene lookup returns CDR1 SGHTA and CDR2 FQGNSA. The CDR3 spans 15 residues. V dropped 4 bases and J dropped 9; count of bases not matched to a gene: 4. CDR3 coding DNA: TGTGCCAGCAGCTCGCCGGGACTAGCGGGAGGTGAGCAGTTCTTC. It encodes CASSSPGLAGGEQFF. The full variable domain, rest sourced from reference TRBV7-2 and TRBJ2-1, is GAGVSQSPSNKVTEKGKDVELRCDPISGHTALYWYRQSLGQGLEFLIYFQGNSAPDKSGLPSDRFSAERTGGSVSTLTIQRTQQEDSAVYLCASSSPGLAGGEQFFGPGTRLTVL.

The chain recombines TRBV28 with TRBJ2-3; 7 bases fit TRBD2. CDR1 MDHEN and CDR2 SYDVKM come from the germline V gene. V lost 3 bases and J lost 1; bases outside the gene matches: 13. The CDR3 sequence is 18 residues long. CDR3 sequence: CASSFLEGLLMGTDTQYF. The CDR3 nucleotides are TGTGCCAGCAGTTTCCTAGAGGGACTACTAATGGGCACAGATACGCAGTATTTT.

This clone has a handful of counts. The CDR3 DNA sequence: TGCGCCAGCAGCTCTTCAGGCTTTGCGAACACCGGGGAGCTGTTTTTT. This encodes CASSSSGFANTGELFF. The chain links TRBV5-1 to TRBJ2-2; D unresolved. Trimming removed 3 bases at V and 0 bases at J, with 12 bases between. This CDR3 has 16 amino acids. Per germline, CDR1 SGHRS and CDR2 YFSETQ.

The J gene is TRBJ2-1, the V gene TRBV25-1; D remains unclear. Germline CDR1 reads MGHDK; CDR2 reads SYGVNS. There are 11 residues in the CDR3. Trimming left V 7 bases short and J 10 bases short, with 11 bases between. The CDR3 DNA is TGTGCCAGCACGGGTCTTCAGGAGCAGTTCTTC. It yields the protein CASTGLQEQFF.

This chain joins TRBV6-2 or TRBV6-3 and TRBJ2-7, with TRBD1 matching 9 bases. CDR3 length: 14 amino acids. With V trimmed by 6 bases and J by 2 bases, 5 bases remained unmatched. Germline V gene data show CDR1 as MNHEY and CDR2 as SVGEGT. CDR3 sequence: CASSPTGGAYEQYF. DNA of the CDR3: TGTGCCAGCAGCCCCACAGGGGGCGCCTACGAGCAGTACTTC.

The chain joins TRBV28 to TRBJ2-7, with D possibly matching TRBD2 (7 bases). Germline-derived CDR1 and CDR2 are MDHEN and SYDVKM. This CDR3 is 15 amino acids long. The V gene lost 5 bases and the J gene lost 6 bases, with 20 bases spanning the gap. The CDR3 region has the DNA TGTGCCAGCAGTAGAGGGGGGGCCCCACAACTCGAGCAGTACTTC. As protein: CASSRGGAPQLEQYF.

The rearrangement joins TRBV5-5 to TRBJ2-7, with TRBD2 matching 11 bases. Germline CDR1 reads SGHKS; CDR2 reads YYEKEE (reference sequence). This CDR3 contains 17 residues. V gave up 0 bases and J gave up 3 bases; unmatched junction bases: 8. CDR3 protein: CASSLVSGTSGHYEQYF. In DNA, the CDR3 is TGTGCCAGCAGCTTGGTCAGCGGGACTAGCGGACACTACGAGCAGTACTTC.

J is TRBJ1-6 and V is TRBV3-1 (or the pseudogene TRBV3-2), with D possibly being TRBD1 (6 bases). The germline gives CDR1 LGHDT, CDR2 YNNKEL (reference sequence). The CDR3 totals 17 residues. The germline V and J ends were trimmed by 4 bases and 5 bases, with 18 bases remaining between them. The CDR3 is CASSREPWDMHNSPLHF. The CDR3 region has the DNA TGTGCCAGCAGCCGAGAGCCTTGGGACATGCATAATTCACCCCTCCACTTT.

The V gene is TRBV2, the J gene TRBJ2-7; no clear D. Trimming took off 7 bases at V and 2 bases at J, with 15 bases between the two ends. CDR1 is SNHLY and CDR2 is FYNNEI in the germline V gene. There are 14 residues in the CDR3. The CDR3 loop reads CASIPGLNAYEQYF. The CDR3 nucleotides are TGTGCCAGCATACCGGGTCTTAACGCCTACGAGCAGTACTTC.

The rearrangement joins TRBV4-1 to TRBJ2-7; 7 nucleotides line up with TRBD2. This CDR3 comprises 17 residues. Germline V gene data show CDR1 as MGHRA and CDR2 as YSYEKL. Unmatched junction bases numbered 8, after V lost 0 bases and J lost 0 bases. The DNA for the CDR3 is TGCGCCAGCAGCCAAGATGGGGCTAGCGGTAGCTCCTACGAGCAGTACTTC. Residues: CASSQDGASGSSYEQYF.